What follows are 16 T cell receptor beta chains derived from one specimen sequenced in a study of T cell clonality in common variable immunodeficiency. Assay: immunoSEQ multiplex PCR; the TCRdb copy retains only in-frame clones and omits some. The sample holds tens of thousands of clones, and no clone turns up only once. Sequencing was carried out using peripheral blood mononuclear cells. The origin of the receptors is a person between 18 and 70 years old in good health.

A note on this clone: The read comes to an end 3 residues before the CDR3 does, leaving the germline J gene to fill in the end. The V gene is TRBV20-1, the J gene TRBJ2-7; TRBD2 matches 7 bases. The J segment lost 6 bases and the V segment lost 0 bases, leaving 11 bases of the junction unmatched. CDR1 is DFQATT, CDR2 SNEGSKA, per germline (reference sequence). There are 15 residues in the CDR3. The CDR3 protein is CSARDGGRASLEQYF. CDR3 bases read: TGCAGTGCTAGAGATGGGGGGAGGGCCTCTCTCGAG.

This clone was observed a few times. The read terminates 3 residues before the CDR3 end, so the remaining end is supplied by the germline J gene. The gene calls are TRBV6-1 and TRBJ1-2; D might be TRBD1 (5 bases). Germline CDR1 and CDR2: MNHNS and SASEGT. This CDR3 is 15 amino acids long. The CDR3 DNA, read in part, is TGTGCCAGCAGTGAGGGACTAGCGGACCTCTACGAC. Translated: CASSEGLADLYD. The entire CDR3 protein is CASSEGLADLYDYTF.

This clone occurred a few times. The CDR3 end falls 3 residues outside the read, so it is completed with the germline J gene. The V gene is TRBV20-1, the J gene TRBJ2-5; TRBD1 might be the D (5 bases). Germline V gene data show CDR1 as DFQATT and CDR2 as SNEGSKA (reference sequence). The CDR3 loop spans 14 amino acids. V dropped 0 bases and J dropped 1 base, with 9 bases sitting between them. Here the CDR3 reads CSARDQGSQETQYF. CDR3 DNA, as far as it was read: TGCAGTGCTAGAGATCAGGGCAGCCAAGAGACC.

This clone appeared many times. The sequenced fragment ends 3 residues before the CDR3 boundary, so the rest is inferred from the germline J gene. The chain combines TRBV7-9 with TRBJ2-5, with D unresolved. Trimming shortened V by 3 bases and J by 0 bases, and 5 bases separated the two germline ends. Looked up from germline, CDR1 is SEHNR and CDR2 is FQNEAQ (reference sequence). CDR3 length equals 13 residues. The CDR3 bases that were read are TGTGCCAGCAGCTTCCGCGACCAAGAGACC. Its translation: CASSFRDQET. The full CDR3 reads CASSFRDQETQYF.

In its sample, this clone was seen many times. The read terminates 3 residues before the CDR3 end, so the remaining end is supplied by the germline J gene. V gene TRBV23-1 combines with J gene TRBJ2-7; 9 nucleotides match TRBD1. TRBV23-1 qualifies as an ORF whose function is uncertain. The length of the CDR3 is 14 residues. V shed 4 bases, J shed 4 bases, and the junction held 5 bases outside the gene matches. The DNA read from the CDR3 is TGCGCCAGCAGTCCCCCGGGACAGGGTTACGAG. Amino acid sequence: CASSPPGQGYE. The complete CDR3 sequence is CASSPPGQGYEQYF.

This clone was seen a handful of times. The read terminates 3 residues ahead of where the CDR3 ends, so the germline J gene completes it. The V call is TRBV5-1, the J call TRBJ1-1; no reliable D call. Germline V gives CDR1 SGHRS, CDR2 YFSETQ. Trimming left V 0 bases short and J 0 bases short, with 3 bases between. The CDR3 runs 13 residues. Incomplete CDR3 DNA: TGCGCCAGCAGCTTGGACATGAACACTGAA. Residues: CASSLDMNTE. The whole CDR3 is CASSLDMNTEAFF.

This clone has at least ten counts. This chain's CDR3 is CASSFAGAETQYF. CDR3 DNA (partial): TGTGCCAGCAGCTTTGCGGGAGCAGAGACC. This chain connects TRBV5-4 to TRBJ2-5; 7 nucleotides agree with TRBD2. The read comes to an end 3 residues before the CDR3 does, leaving the germline J gene to fill in the end. The CDR3 is made up of 13 amino acids. Germline V gene lookup returns CDR1 SGHNT and CDR2 YYREEE (reference sequence). Trimming cost V 2 bases and J 4 bases; bases outside gene matches: 2.

There are many counts of this clone. The CDR3 extends 3 residues past the end of the read, so its final part is completed from the germline J gene. The chain uses TRBV4-1 and TRBJ1-1; D is unresolved. Germline assignment: CDR1 MGHRA and CDR2 YSYEKL. The CDR3 has 16 residues. V lost 6 bases and J lost 0, with 17 bases in between. The covered CDR3 bases are TGCGCCAGCAGTGGAATACACCGAGACATGAACACTGAA. Its translation: CASSGIHRDMNTE. The full CDR3 is CASSGIHRDMNTEAFF.

This clone was counted many times. The missing CDR3 end, 3 residues past where the read stops, is filled in from the germline J gene. The genes are TRBV6-1 and TRBJ2-7, with 8 bases lining up with TRBD2. CDR1 is MNHNS and CDR2 is SASEGT in the germline V gene. This CDR3 has 13 amino acids. V lost 4 bases to trimming and J lost 6 bases; unmatched junction nucleotides: 5. The covered CDR3 bases are TGTGCCAGCAGTGCGACTAGCGTGAGCGAG. Its translation is CASSATSVSE. In full, the CDR3 reads CASSATSVSEQYF.

This clone was recorded a few times. The read falls 3 residues short of the CDR3 end, and the missing part is taken from the germline J gene. V and J are TRBV20-1 and TRBJ2-5; no reliable D call. The V gene's germline CDR1 is DFQATT and CDR2 SNEGSKA (reference sequence). V was clipped by 5 bases and J by 2 bases, with 9 bases between them. The CDR3 has 12 amino acids. The CDR3: CSADGLQETQYF. The covered CDR3 bases are TGCAGTGCTGATGGGCTACAAGAGACC.

This clone has a count of ten or more. The CDR3 bases that were read are TGTGCCAGCACCGTTAGGGGCGCTCCGCAAGAGACC. This codes for CASTVRGAPQET. The whole CDR3 sequence reads CASTVRGAPQETQYF. The chain employs TRBV7-9 and TRBJ2-5; possibly TRBD1 for D (5 bases). The missing CDR3 end, 3 residues past where the read stops, is filled in from the germline J gene. V lost 7 bases and J lost 2, with 17 bases in between. Germline V lookup: CDR1 SEHNR, CDR2 FQNEAQ (reference sequence). The CDR3 contains 15 residues.

This clone was observed at least ten times. The CDR3 is cut off 3 residues early in the read; its end comes from the germline J gene. This chain uses TRBV20-1 with TRBJ1-4; 9 positions match TRBD1. The germline gives CDR1 DFQATT, CDR2 SNEGSKA (reference sequence). This CDR3 is 13 amino acids long. V shed 6 bases, J shed 6 bases, and the junction held 5 bases outside the gene matches. The CDR3 bases that were read are TGCAGTGCCCCTACAGGGGGCGATGAAAAA. Protein: CSAPTGGDEK. The full CDR3 sequence reads CSAPTGGDEKLFF.

Only a few counts were recorded for this clone. Coverage ceases 3 residues before the CDR3 finishes, and the germline J gene fills in the end. V is TRBV19 and J is TRBJ1-5; D is ambiguous. CDR3 length equals 13 residues. Per the germline V gene, CDR1 is LNHDA and CDR2 is SQIVND (reference sequence). The germline V and J ends were trimmed by 2 bases and 5 bases, with 7 bases remaining between them. The part of the CDR3 DNA that was read is TGTGCCAGTAGTATATCCAGTTATCAGCCC. Amino acids: CASSISSYQP. The whole CDR3 protein reads CASSISSYQPQHF.

This clone has a count of ten or more. The read terminates 3 residues before the CDR3 end, so the remaining end is supplied by the germline J gene. The chain is built from TRBV5-1 and TRBJ2-7, with unresolved D. The V end lost 0 bases, the J end lost 6 bases, and 4 bases lay between the germline ends. Per germline, CDR1 SGHRS and CDR2 YFSETQ. The CDR3 covers 11 residues. CDR3: CASSLGAEQYF. CDR3 DNA (partial): TGCGCCAGCAGCTTGGGGGCCGAG.

Ten or more counts support this clone. The CDR3 is cut off 3 residues early in the read; its end comes from the germline J gene. The chain joins TRBV20-1 to TRBJ1-5; the D is unclear. V gave up 5 bases and J gave up 0 bases, with 17 bases separating them. This CDR3 is 16 amino acids long. Germline V CDR1 and CDR2: DFQATT, SNEGSKA (reference sequence). The sequenced part of the CDR3 DNA is TGCAGTGCTCCGGACTCAGGCGGCGGTAGCAATCAGCCC. Translation: CSAPDSGGGSNQP. The full CDR3 reads CSAPDSGGGSNQPQHF.

Regarding this clone: The CDR3 end lies 3 residues beyond the end of the read and is filled in from the germline J gene. The V gene is TRBV20-1, the J gene TRBJ2-3; possibly TRBD2 for D (5 bases). The V gene's germline CDR1 is DFQATT and CDR2 SNEGSKA (reference sequence). This CDR3 spans 13 amino acids. Deletions cut 3 bases from V and 2 bases from J, with 9 bases between. The CDR3 spells CSARRAVTDTQYF. The part of the CDR3 DNA that was read is TGCAGTGCTAGGCGAGCGGTCACAGATACG.